These 22 T cell receptor beta chains were all obtained from the same sample, sequenced in a study of T cell repertoires in cytomegalovirus infection. Each CDR3 protein gets one entry after TCRdb re-called the reads with MiXCR. The sample carries about 320,000 distinct CDR3 sequences, over 7.5% recorded once. Sequenced: PBMCs. The source is a human donor in good health (CMV status not recorded). Some clones in this sample may be carry-over from other donors' samples.

V usage is TRBV28 and J usage is TRBJ1-4; no firm D call. The V end was cut by 0 bases, the J end by 0 bases, with 14 bases between. This CDR3 contains 18 residues. Germline V CDR1 and CDR2: MDHEN, SYDVKM. For the CDR3, the DNA is TGTGCCAGCAGTTTATGGATCCGATTGAACGCAACTAATGAAAAACTGTTTTTT. This encodes CASSLWIRLNATNEKLFF.

This clonotype was observed many times. The rearrangement uses TRBV3-1 and TRBJ2-7; 7 bases agree with TRBD2. Per the germline V gene, CDR1 is LGHDT and CDR2 is YNNKEL (reference sequence). This CDR3 contains 15 residues. The junction had 10 bases not matched to a gene; V was cut back by 4 bases and J by 4 bases. CDR3: CASSPRNRGEYEQYF. CDR3 nucleotides: TGTGCCAGCAGCCCCAGGAACCGGGGGGAGTACGAGCAGTACTTC.

This clonotype appeared a few times. The J gene is TRBJ2-3, the V gene TRBV28; 7 bases fit TRBD2. V was clipped by 5 bases and J by 0 bases; unmatched bases: 5. Per germline, CDR1 MDHEN and CDR2 SYDVKM. This CDR3 is built from 15 residues. CDR3 protein: CASSRGSGSTDTQYF. The CDR3 DNA reads as TGTGCCAGCAGTCGAGGTAGCGGGAGCACAGATACGCAGTATTTT. Supplemented by reference TRBV28 and TRBJ2-3, the full variable domain reads DVKVTQSSRYLVKRTGEKVFLECVQDMDHENMFWYRQDPGLGLRLIYFSYDVKMKEKGDIPEGYSVSREKKERFSLILESASTNQTSMYLCASSRGSGSTDTQYFGPGTRLTVL.

In its sample, this clonotype was seen many times. The chain joins TRBV4-1 to TRBJ2-4; D is possibly TRBD1 (6 bases). Per germline, CDR1 MGHRA and CDR2 YSYEKL. The V end lost 3 bases, the J end lost 0 bases, and 18 bases lay between the germline ends. The CDR3 covers 18 residues. As DNA, the CDR3 is TGCGCCAGCAGCCAGACGATGGACAGAATCCTAGCCAAAAACATTCAGTACTTC. The encoded protein is CASSQTMDRILAKNIQYF.

The chain recombines TRBV12-5 with TRBJ2-1, with D hard to call. Trimming cost V 6 bases and J 0 bases, with 6 bases left between them. Germline values: CDR1 LGHNT, CDR2 FRNRAP. This CDR3 has 13 residues. The CDR3 spells CASGAFSYNEQFF. The CDR3 region has the DNA TGTGCTAGTGGAGCTTTCTCCTACAATGAGCAGTTCTTC.

This clonotype has at least ten counts. This chain joins TRBV7-2 and TRBJ2-1; D unclear. CDR1 and CDR2 (germline): SGHTA, FQGNSA. V dropped 3 bases and J dropped 1 base, with 10 bases sitting between them. This CDR3 has 15 amino acids. CDR3 sequence reads: CASSLTRISYNEQFF. The DNA for the CDR3 is TGTGCCAGCAGCTTGACTCGGATATCCTACAATGAGCAGTTCTTC. The whole variable domain, filled in from reference TRBV7-2 and TRBJ2-1, reads GAGVSQSPSNKVTEKGKDVELRCDPISGHTALYWYRQSLGQGLEFLIYFQGNSAPDKSGLPSDRFSAERTGGSVSTLTIQRTQQEDSAVYLCASSLTRISYNEQFFGPGTRLTVL.

V usage is TRBV6-2 or TRBV6-3 and J usage is TRBJ1-6; D is possibly TRBD1 (5 bases). With 6 bases removed from V and 10 bases from J, the gap between germline ends came to 19 bases. This CDR3 region has 15 residues. CDR1 is MNHEY, CDR2 SVGEGT, per germline. This chain's CDR3 is CASRKDGAKGSPLHF. The CDR3 DNA follows: TGTGCCAGCAGAAAAGACGGGGCGAAGGGATCACCCCTCCACTTT.

This clonotype was recorded many times. This sequence joins TRBV7-6 and TRBJ2-2, with D possibly matching TRBD1 (6 bases). V lost 6 bases and J 4 bases, leaving 18 bases between the germline ends. The CDR3 has 16 residues. CDR1 and CDR2 (germline): SGHVS, FNYEAQ. The CDR3 region is CASSFIRGGFTGELFF. CDR3 coding DNA: TGTGCCAGCAGTTTCATCAGGGGCGGATTCACCGGGGAGCTGTTTTTT.

In regard to this clonotype: Since a much larger clone is just one base distant, this may be a read error. V and J are TRBV4-3 and TRBJ2-2; D uncertain. V dropped 1 base and J dropped 1 base, with 19 bases sitting between them. From germline, CDR1 is LGHNA and CDR2 YSLEER. The CDR3 loop spans 19 amino acids. As DNA, the CDR3 is TGCGCCAGCAGCCAAGCCCCTATGGTAATCTTAGGGAACACCGGGGAGCTGTTTTTT. Translation: CASSQAPMVILGNTGELFF.

In its sample, this clonotype was seen many times. The chain is built from TRBV7-2 and TRBJ2-5, with a possible D match to TRBD2 (6 bases). V lost 1 base, J lost 0 bases, and 15 bases lay in between. Germline CDR1 is SGHTA and CDR2 is FQGNSA. The CDR3 is made up of 17 amino acids. CDR3 residues: CASSLGGGLGYQETQYF. CDR3 DNA: TGTGCCAGCAGCTTAGGTGGGGGACTGGGGTACCAAGAGACCCAGTACTTC.

In the case of this clonotype: One base away lies a much larger clone, so this may be a sequencing read error. The chain is built from TRBV7-2 and TRBJ2-2; D not resolved. Germline V gene sequence: CDR1 SGHTA, CDR2 FQGNSA. Trimming cost V 5 bases and J 1 base, with 11 bases left between them. The CDR3 covers 15 residues. The CDR3 spells CASSPGRLNTGELFF. CDR3 DNA: TGTGCCAGCAGCCCTGGACGGTTGAACACCGGGGAGCTGTTTTTT.

This clonotype was seen ten or more times. The chain links TRBV7-2 to TRBJ1-1; maybe TRBD1 (5 bases). Per the germline V gene, CDR1 is SGHTA and CDR2 is FQGNSA. Trimming left V 8 bases short and J 6 bases short, with 19 bases between. This CDR3 is built from 14 residues. The CDR3 DNA reads as TGTGCCAGCTTAGTTAGATGGGGCGGGGCTGAAGCTTTCTTT. Protein product: CASLVRWGGAEAFF.

The V gene is TRBV6-2 or TRBV6-3, the J gene TRBJ1-1; possibly TRBD1 for D (5 bases). This CDR3 has 11 residues. Trimming cost V 2 bases and J 8 bases, with 6 bases left between them. In germline, CDR1 is MNHEY, CDR2 SVGEGT. Written as DNA, the CDR3 is TGTGCCAGCAGTTACAAGGGGGAAGCTTTCTTT. Protein product: CASSYKGEAFF.

A few counts support this clonotype. The chain has TRBV7-9 and TRBJ2-5; D possibly matches TRBD1 or TRBD2 (5 bases each). CDR3 length equals 13 residues. Germline V gives CDR1 SEHNR, CDR2 FQNEAQ (reference sequence). V was cut by 6 bases and J by 4 bases, with 12 bases left in between. CDR3 protein: CASRIQAGETQYF. The CDR3 DNA follows: TGTGCCAGCAGGATACAGGCGGGAGAGACCCAGTACTTC. The complete variable domain, with remaining parts taken from reference TRBV7-9 and TRBJ2-5, reads DTGVSQNPRHKITKRGQNVTFRCDPISEHNRLYWYRQTLGQGPEFLTYFQNEAQLEKSRLLSDRFSAERPKGSFSTLEIQRTEQGDSAMYLCASRIQAGETQYFGPGTRLLVL.

This clonotype was seen at least ten times. The genes are TRBV7-6 and TRBJ1-2; D is ambiguous. The CDR3 totals 14 residues. V was shortened by 1 base and J by 7 bases, with 13 bases between the two germline ends. Germline V lookup: CDR1 SGHVS, CDR2 FNYEAQ. CDR3 amino acids: CASSLGPTVLGYTF. Here the CDR3 DNA reads TGTGCCAGCAGCTTAGGGCCGACGGTGCTTGGCTACACCTTC.

This clonotype was seen a few times. This chain links TRBV14 with TRBJ1-6; 7 bases line up with TRBD1. After removal of 5 bases from V and 0 bases from J, the junction contained 10 bases not matched to a gene. The CDR3 has 18 amino acids. Germline CDR1 reads SGHDN; CDR2 reads FVKESK. The CDR3 DNA reads TGTGCCAGCAGCAATCGAGGGACAGCAAGCTCCTATAATTCACCCCTCCACTTT. Translation gives CASSNRGTASSYNSPLHF.

This clonotype has just a few counts. The rearrangement links TRBV30 to TRBJ2-1; D might be TRBD2 (6 bases). The CDR3 extends over 14 amino acids. The germline V gene has CDR1 GTSNPN and CDR2 SVGIG (reference sequence). V was cut by 0 bases and J by 3 bases, with 9 bases left in between. CDR3 residues: CAWSVSGSYNEQFF. The DNA for the CDR3 is TGTGCCTGGAGTGTTAGCGGCAGCTACAATGAGCAGTTCTTC.

This clonotype was counted ten times or more. V usage is TRBV7-2 and J usage is TRBJ1-5; D gene uncertain. CDR1 is SGHTA and CDR2 is FQGNSA in the germline V gene. Trimming left V 4 bases short and J 1 base short, with 5 bases between. This CDR3 contains 13 residues. CDR3 protein: CASSSTSNQPQHF. DNA for the CDR3: TGTGCCAGCAGCTCAACAAGCAATCAGCCCCAGCATTTT. The complete variable domain, with remaining parts taken from reference TRBV7-2 and TRBJ1-5, reads GAGVSQSPSNKVTEKGKDVELRCDPISGHTALYWYRQSLGQGLEFLIYFQGNSAPDKSGLPSDRFSAERTGGSVSTLTIQRTQQEDSAVYLCASSSTSNQPQHFGDGTRLSIL.

This clonotype was counted ten times or more. The V gene is TRBV7-2, the J gene TRBJ1-1; tentatively, D is TRBD1 (5 bases). Germline CDR1 reads SGHTA; CDR2 reads FQGNSA. This CDR3 is built from 15 residues. V was trimmed by 2 bases and J by 5 bases, leaving 15 bases between them. The DNA for the CDR3 is TGTGCCAGCAGCTTAACCCCGGGCGGGGGGACTGAAGCTTTCTTT. Amino acids: CASSLTPGGGTEAFF.

The rearrangement joins TRBV7-6 to TRBJ2-5, with a weak D call TRBD1 (6 bases). Germline V gene lookup returns CDR1 SGHVS and CDR2 FNYEAQ. This CDR3 has 17 amino acids. V lost 3 bases to trimming and J lost 4 bases, with 21 bases between them. CDR3 in DNA: TGTGCCAGCAGCTTGGGGGCAGTGGGCCCCGGTCGAGAGACCCAGTACTTC. Its protein is CASSLGAVGPGRETQYF.

This clonotype has ten or more counts. CDR3 nucleotide sequence: TGTGCCAGCAGTTCAAGGACTAGCGGGAGGGCCGCGAACAATGAGCAGTTCTTC. Amino acid sequence: CASSSRTSGRAANNEQFF. The rearrangement uses TRBV6-2 or TRBV6-3 and TRBJ2-1, with TRBD2 identical over 15 bases. V gave up 4 bases and J gave up 5 bases; unmatched junction bases: 9. The CDR3 covers 18 residues. Germline CDR1 is MNHEY and CDR2 is SVGEGT.

In its sample, this clonotype was seen a few times. This chain connects TRBV19 to TRBJ2-7, with D hard to call. The CDR3 extends over 13 amino acids. Germline assignment: CDR1 LNHDA and CDR2 SQIVND (reference sequence). V was cut by 3 bases and J by 1 base, with 7 bases left in between. This CDR3 is CASSMLASYEQYF. In DNA form, the CDR3 reads TGTGCCAGTAGTATGCTTGCTTCCTACGAGCAGTACTTC.